This T cell receptor beta chain was captured in a study of post-analysis software for immune sequencing data. cDNA libraries of TCR beta carried unique molecular identifiers. TCRdb reprocessed the PCR reads via MiXCR and lists one record per CDR3 protein. Of some 500,000 distinct CDR3 sequences in the sample, nearly 45% were seen once. About this clonotype itself: Its specificity is not known.

Study observations and caveats: Patients carried four or five TRBV segments more frequently than controls did, and TRBV5-6, TRBV5-1 and TRBV20-1 were among them.

The germline V gene encodes CDR1 MDHEN and CDR2 SYDVKM. Trimming left V 5 bases short and J 1 base short, with 12 bases between. The CDR3 runs to 15 residues. This receptor was taken from a girl under 18 with multiple sclerosis. The gene calls are TRBV28 and TRBJ2-1; either TRBD1 or TRBD2 may fit D (5 bases each). The sample taken for sequencing was blood. CDR3 bases: TGTGCCAGCAGTCACCTCAGGGAGTCCTACAATGAGCAGTTCTTC. It specifies CASSHLRESYNEQFF.